These 10 T cell receptor beta chains were all obtained from the same sample, sequenced in a study of T cell responses to AZD1222 COVID-19 vaccine. Data came from immunoSEQ multiplex PCR; TCRdb stores just in-frame clones and leaves some out. The sample has roughly 120,000 clones, about 91% seen once. The sample in question was peripheral blood, obtained on day 0 of AZD1222 vaccination. All receptors come from an adult in good health.

The V gene is TRBV19, the J gene TRBJ1-4; D is uncertain. Trimming stripped 6 bases from V and 4 bases from J, with 9 bases between. The CDR3 is 13 amino acids. CDR1 is LNHDA, CDR2 SQIVND, per germline (reference sequence). CDR3 amino acids: CASRGMSNEKLFF. Here the CDR3 DNA reads TGTGCCAGTAGAGGGATGAGTAATGAAAAACTGTTTTTT.

V usage is TRBV28 and J usage is TRBJ2-3; D remains ambiguous. Germline lookup yields CDR1 MDHEN and CDR2 SYDVKM. V lost 1 base and J lost 5, with 10 bases in between. This CDR3 is built from 14 residues. CDR3 region: CASSLLVGGDTQYF. The CDR3 region has the DNA TGTGCCAGCAGTTTATTGGTCGGCGGAGATACGCAGTATTTT.

The chain recombines TRBV7-2 with TRBJ1-6; D is possibly TRBD1 (6 bases). The germline gives CDR1 SGHTA, CDR2 FQGNSA. The CDR3 runs 15 residues. Trimming removed 7 bases from V and 8 bases from J, with 18 bases in between. For the CDR3, the DNA is TGTGCCAGCAAAGCTCAAGGGGGGGTTGATTCACCCCTCCACTTT. Translated, it gives CASKAQGGVDSPLHF.

This clone showed up just a few times. This rearrangement joins TRBV10-3 to TRBJ1-2, with 10 bases that match TRBD1. After removal of 9 bases from V and 7 bases from J, the junction contained 5 bases not matched to a gene. CDR3 length: 12 residues. Germline lookup yields CDR1 ENHRY and CDR2 SYGVKD. Here the CDR3 reads CAIGQGDSGYTF. The DNA of the CDR3 is TGTGCCATAGGACAGGGGGACTCTGGCTACACCTTC.

This chain joins TRBV15 and TRBJ1-1, with D possibly TRBD1 on 5 matching bases. Germline V gene sequence: CDR1 LNHNV, CDR2 YYDKDF (reference sequence). The CDR3 loop spans 15 amino acids. V lost 2 bases and J lost 0, with 10 bases in between. The CDR3 DNA sequence: TGTGCCACCAGCAGATCCCAACAGGTGAACACTGAAGCTTTCTTT. Its translation is CATSRSQQVNTEAFF.

This chain links TRBV7-2 with TRBJ2-5; TRBD1 aligns across 9 bases. V dropped 5 bases and J dropped 7; count of bases not matched to a gene: 11. CDR1 and CDR2 from the germline V gene are SGHTA and FQGNSA. CDR3 length: 15 amino acids. This chain's CDR3 is CASSPQTGTGSTQYF. The CDR3 DNA follows: TGTGCCAGCAGCCCACAAACCGGGACAGGGTCGACCCAGTACTTC.

The chain recombines TRBV12-3 or TRBV12-4 with TRBJ1-5; the D gene is possibly TRBD1 (5 bases). Trimming cost V 6 bases and J 6 bases, with 12 bases left between them. This CDR3 comprises 13 residues. DNA of the CDR3: TGTGCCAGCAGCTCGACAGATGGTCAGCCCCAGCATTTT. Residues: CASSSTDGQPQHF.

V usage is TRBV15 and J usage is TRBJ1-1, with D unresolved. The ends were cut back, 3 bases at V and 1 base at J, with 6 bases in the middle. Per the germline V gene, CDR1 is LNHNV and CDR2 is YYDKDF (reference sequence). The CDR3 sequence is 13 residues long. In nucleotides, the CDR3 is TGTGCCACCAGCAGGACGGAGAACACTGAAGCTTTCTTT. Translating it yields CATSRTENTEAFF. The full variable domain, in which reference TRBV15 and TRBJ1-1 provide the parts outside the CDR3, is DAMVIQNPRYQVTQFGKPVTLSCSQTLNHNVMYWYQQKSSQAPKLLFHYYDKDFNNEADTPDNFQSRRPNTSFCFLDIRSPGLGDTAMYLCATSRTENTEAFFGQGTRLTVV.

This clone was recorded a few times. This chain connects TRBV4-3 to TRBJ1-5; D uncertain. This CDR3 has 15 residues. Germline CDR1 reads LGHNA; CDR2 reads YSLEER. Trimming took off 1 base at V and 0 bases at J, with 7 bases between the two ends. The CDR3 reads CASSQVAVSNQPQHF. The CDR3 DNA reads as TGCGCCAGCAGCCAAGTCGCAGTTAGCAATCAGCCCCAGCATTTT.

The chain uses TRBV12-3 or TRBV12-4 and TRBJ1-2, with D uncertain. The CDR3 contains 13 residues. V was pared by 4 bases and J by 8 bases, with 14 bases between. CDR3: CASSSSRQSGYTF. The CDR3 nucleotides are TGTGCCAGCAGTTCCAGTAGGCAGAGCGGCTACACCTTC.